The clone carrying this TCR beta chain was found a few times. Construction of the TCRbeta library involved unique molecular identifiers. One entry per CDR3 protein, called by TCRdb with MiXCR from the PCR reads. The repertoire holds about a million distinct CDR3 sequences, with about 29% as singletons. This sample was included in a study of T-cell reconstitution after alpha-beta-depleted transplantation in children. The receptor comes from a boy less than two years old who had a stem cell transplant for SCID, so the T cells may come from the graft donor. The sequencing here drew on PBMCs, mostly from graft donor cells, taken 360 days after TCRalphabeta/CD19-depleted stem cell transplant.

For the CDR3, the DNA is TGTGCCAGCAGTTTATGGGCAGTGTATAAGGATTGTTGCAATCAGCCCCAGCATTTT. It translates to CASSLWAVYKDCCNQPQHF. V and J are TRBV27 and TRBJ1-5; D gene uncertain. The V end lost 1 base, the J end lost 2 bases, and 21 bases lay between the germline ends. CDR1 MNHEY and CDR2 SMNVEV come from the germline V gene (reference sequence). CDR3 length: 19 amino acids.